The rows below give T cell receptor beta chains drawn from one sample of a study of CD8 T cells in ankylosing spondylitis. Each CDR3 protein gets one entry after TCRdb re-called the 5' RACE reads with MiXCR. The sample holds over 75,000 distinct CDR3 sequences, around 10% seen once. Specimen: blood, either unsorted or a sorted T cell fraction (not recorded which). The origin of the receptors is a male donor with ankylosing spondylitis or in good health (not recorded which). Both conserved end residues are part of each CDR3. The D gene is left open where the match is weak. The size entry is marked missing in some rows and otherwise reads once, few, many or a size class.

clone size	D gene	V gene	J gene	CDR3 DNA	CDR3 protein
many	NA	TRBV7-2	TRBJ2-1	TGTGCCAGCAGCTTAGCGGATTGGGCGGACCGCCTATGGATCAATGAGCAGTTCTTC	CASSLADWADRLWINEQFF
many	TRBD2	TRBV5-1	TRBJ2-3	TGCGCCAGCAGCTTCGGGACTAGCGGGGGGCAAGCAGATACGCAGTATTTT	CASSFGTSGGQADTQYF
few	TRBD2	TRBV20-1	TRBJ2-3	TGCAGTGCTAGAGTAGCGGGGGTCAAAGATACGCAGTATTTT	CSARVAGVKDTQYF
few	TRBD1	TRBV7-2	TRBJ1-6	TGTGCCAGCAGCGCTCTCTCGAGGAGACAGGGGGGGTCACCCCTCCACTTT	CASSALSRRQGGSPLHF
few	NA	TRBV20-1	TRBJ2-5	TGCAGCCGGGGGACACAAGAGACCCAGTACTTC	CSRGTQETQYF
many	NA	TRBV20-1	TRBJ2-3	TGCAGTGCTAGAGATCGGGCAGGGCGGGCAGATACGCAGTATTTT	CSARDRAGRADTQYF
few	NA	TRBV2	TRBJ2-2	TGTGCCAGCAGTGGTGGGGGGGCTAGCACCGGGGAGCTGTTTTTT	CASSGGGASTGELFF
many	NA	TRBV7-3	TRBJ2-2	TGTGCCAGCAGCTTAGAGGGGCCGGGCACCGGGGAGCTGTTTTTT	CASSLEGPGTGELFF
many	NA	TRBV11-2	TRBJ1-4	TGTGCCAGCAGCTTCGAGGGGGCAACTAATGAAAAACTGTTTTTT	CASSFEGATNEKLFF
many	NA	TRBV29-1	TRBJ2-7	TGCAGCGCTAAGGACGGTTACTACGAGCAGTACTTC	CSAKDGYYEQYF
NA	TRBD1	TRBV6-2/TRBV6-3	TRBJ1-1	TGTGCCAGCGTGGCACAGGGGCGGACTGAAGCTTTCTTT	CASVAQGRTEAFF
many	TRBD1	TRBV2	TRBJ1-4	TGTGCCAGCAGACCCACCGGTTCAGGGGGAAATGAAAAACTGTTTTTT	CASRPTGSGGNEKLFF
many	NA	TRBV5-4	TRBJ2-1	TGTGCCAGCAGCTCGAGGACACGGTCCTACAATGAGCAGTTCTTC	CASSSRTRSYNEQFF
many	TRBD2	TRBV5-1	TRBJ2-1	TGCGCCAGCAGCATGGGACTAGCGGGTGTCAATGAGCAGTTCTTC	CASSMGLAGVNEQFF
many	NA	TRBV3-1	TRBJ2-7	TGTGCCAGCAGCCAAGTTGCCCACGAGCAGTACTTC	CASSQVAHEQYF
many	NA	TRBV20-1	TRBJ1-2	TGCAGTGCTGTACAGGGTTTGGAGTATGGCTACACCTTC	CSAVQGLEYGYTF
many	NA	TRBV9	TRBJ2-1	TGTGCCAGCAGCGAGTCACACGGGTCAGGGTTCAATGAGCATTTCTTC	CASSESHGSGFNEHFF
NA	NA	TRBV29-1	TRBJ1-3	TGCAGCGTTGCTAAGGGAAACACCATATATTTT	CSVAKGNTIYF
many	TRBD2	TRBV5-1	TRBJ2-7	TGCGCCAGCAGCTTGGGACTAGCGGTTACCTACGAGCAGTACTTC	CASSLGLAVTYEQYF